The entry below gives a single T cell receptor (beta chain) sequence along with its context. Its antigen is unidentified. The source of the sample is a study of OX40 agonist ivuxolimab in advanced cancers. Points from the study as a whole: In the 0.1 to 3.0 mg/kg range, CD4+ and CD8+ blood T cells had expanded clonally by week 6.

J lost 0 bases, V lost 10 bases, and 8 bases had no gene match. Germline loops: CDR1 MNHEY, CDR2 SMNVEV (reference sequence). CDR3 length equals 15 residues. Measured with immunoSEQ multiplex PCR; TCRdb has only the in-frame clones, and not every one. The profile shows tens of thousands of clones, less than 95% of them singletons. This chain links TRBV27 with TRBJ2-5, with TRBD2 matching 10 bases. This clonotype originated in an adult with an advanced solid tumor such as melanoma, head and neck, liver or kidney cancer. The input for sequencing was CD4+ or CD8+ T cells sorted from blood, taken in a trial of the OX40 agonist ivuxolimab. CDR3 sequence: CATGGTSANQETQYF. CDR3 coding DNA: TGTGCCACCGGCGGGACTAGCGCCAACCAAGAGACCCAGTACTTC.